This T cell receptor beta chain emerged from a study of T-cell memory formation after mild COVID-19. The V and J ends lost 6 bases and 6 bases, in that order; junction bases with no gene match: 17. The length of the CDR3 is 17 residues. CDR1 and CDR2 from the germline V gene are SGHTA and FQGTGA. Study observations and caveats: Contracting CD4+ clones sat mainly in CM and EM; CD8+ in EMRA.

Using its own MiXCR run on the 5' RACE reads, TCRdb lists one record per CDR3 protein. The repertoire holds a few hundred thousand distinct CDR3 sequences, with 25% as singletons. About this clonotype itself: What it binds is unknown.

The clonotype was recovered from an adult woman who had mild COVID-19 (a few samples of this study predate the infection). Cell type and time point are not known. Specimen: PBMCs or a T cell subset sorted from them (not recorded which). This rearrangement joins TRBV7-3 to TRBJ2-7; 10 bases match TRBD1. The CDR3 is CASRTGPRDRGGGEQYF. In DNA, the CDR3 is TGTGCCAGCAGAACAGGCCCCCGGGACAGGGGAGGTGGCGAGCAGTACTTC.